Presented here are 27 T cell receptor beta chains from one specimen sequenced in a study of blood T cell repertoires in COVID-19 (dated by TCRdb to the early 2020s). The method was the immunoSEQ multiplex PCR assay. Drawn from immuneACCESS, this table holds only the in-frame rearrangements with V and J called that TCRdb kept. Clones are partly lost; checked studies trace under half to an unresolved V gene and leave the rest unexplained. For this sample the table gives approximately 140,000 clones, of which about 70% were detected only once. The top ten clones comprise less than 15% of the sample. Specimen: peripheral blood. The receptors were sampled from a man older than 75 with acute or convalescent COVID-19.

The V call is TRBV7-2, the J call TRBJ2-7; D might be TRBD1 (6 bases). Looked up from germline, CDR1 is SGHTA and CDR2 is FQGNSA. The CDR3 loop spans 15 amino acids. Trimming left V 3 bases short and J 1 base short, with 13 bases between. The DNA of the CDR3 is TGTGCCAGCAGCTTGGGGGCAGGGGATTCCTACGAGCAGTACTTC. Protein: CASSLGAGDSYEQYF.

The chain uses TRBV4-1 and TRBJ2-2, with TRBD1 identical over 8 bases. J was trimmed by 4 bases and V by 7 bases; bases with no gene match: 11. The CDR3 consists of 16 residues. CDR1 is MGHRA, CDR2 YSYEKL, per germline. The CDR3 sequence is CASMNPGQGPTGELFF. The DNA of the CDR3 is TGCGCCAGCATGAATCCAGGACAGGGTCCCACCGGGGAGCTGTTTTTT.

As DNA, the CDR3 is TGTGCCAGCAGTGACAAGGGGTCGGATTCACCCCTCCACTTT. Residues: CASSDKGSDSPLHF. This chain joins TRBV2 and TRBJ1-6, with TRBD1 as a possible D gene (5 bases). Deletions cut 3 bases from V and 8 bases from J, with 11 bases between. The CDR3 runs 14 residues. Per germline, CDR1 SNHLY and CDR2 FYNNEI.

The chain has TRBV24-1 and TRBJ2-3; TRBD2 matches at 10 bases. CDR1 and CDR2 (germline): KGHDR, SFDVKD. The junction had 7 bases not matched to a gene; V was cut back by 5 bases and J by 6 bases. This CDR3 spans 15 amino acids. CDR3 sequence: CATSGSGGASDTQYF. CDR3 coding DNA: TGTGCCACCAGTGGAAGCGGGGGGGCATCGGATACGCAGTATTTT.

The CDR3 DNA reads TGTGCCAGCAGCCTAAGGGGACAAACCCGGAATTCACCCCTCCACTTT. Translating gives CASSLRGQTRNSPLHF. The chain recombines TRBV7-2 with TRBJ1-6; possible D gene TRBD1, 6 bases. Deletions cut 5 bases from V and 7 bases from J, with 18 bases between. Looked up from germline, CDR1 is SGHTA and CDR2 is FQGNSA. The CDR3 extends over 16 amino acids.

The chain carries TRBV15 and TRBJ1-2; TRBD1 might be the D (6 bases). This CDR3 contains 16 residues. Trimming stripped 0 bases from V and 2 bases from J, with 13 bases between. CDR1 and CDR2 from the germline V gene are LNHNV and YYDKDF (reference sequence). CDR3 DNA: TGTGCCACCAGCAGAGATGCGGGGGGCTTGAACTATGGCTACACCTTC. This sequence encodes CATSRDAGGLNYGYTF. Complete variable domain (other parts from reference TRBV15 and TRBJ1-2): DAMVIQNPRYQVTQFGKPVTLSCSQTLNHNVMYWYQQKSSQAPKLLFHYYDKDFNNEADTPDNFQSRRPNTSFCFLDIRSPGLGDTAMYLCATSRDAGGLNYGYTFGSGTRLTVV.

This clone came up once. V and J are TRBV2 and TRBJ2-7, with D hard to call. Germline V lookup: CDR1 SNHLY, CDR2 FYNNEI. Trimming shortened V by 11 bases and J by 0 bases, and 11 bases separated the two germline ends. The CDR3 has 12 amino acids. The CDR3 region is CAGARSSYEQYF. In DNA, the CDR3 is TGTGCCGGAGCGCGTTCCTCCTACGAGCAGTACTTC.

CDR3 sequence: CASSERVRSLEAFF. Here the CDR3 DNA reads TGTGCCAGCAGTGAACGGGTTAGGTCCCTTGAAGCTTTCTTT. The chain is built from TRBV2 and TRBJ1-1; D remains unclear. CDR3 size: 14 residues. V was cut by 2 bases and J by 7 bases, with 14 bases left in between. Germline CDR1 is SNHLY and CDR2 is FYNNEI.

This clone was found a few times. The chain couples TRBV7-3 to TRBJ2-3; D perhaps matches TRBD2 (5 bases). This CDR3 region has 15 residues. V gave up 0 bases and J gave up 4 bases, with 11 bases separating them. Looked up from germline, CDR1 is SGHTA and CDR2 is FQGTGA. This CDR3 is CASSLTGRIPDTQYF. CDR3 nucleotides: TGTGCCAGCAGCTTAACAGGGAGAATTCCAGATACGCAGTATTTT.

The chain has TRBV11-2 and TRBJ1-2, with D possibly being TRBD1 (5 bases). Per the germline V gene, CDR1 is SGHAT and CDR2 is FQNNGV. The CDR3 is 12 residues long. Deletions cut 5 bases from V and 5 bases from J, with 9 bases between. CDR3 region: CASSTQGYGYTF. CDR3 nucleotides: TGTGCCAGCAGCACTCAGGGATATGGCTACACCTTC.

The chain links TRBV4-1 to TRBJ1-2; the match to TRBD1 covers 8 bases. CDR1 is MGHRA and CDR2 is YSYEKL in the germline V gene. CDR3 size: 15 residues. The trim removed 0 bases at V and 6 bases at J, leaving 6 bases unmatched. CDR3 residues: CASSQDWTGRDGYTF. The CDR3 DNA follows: TGCGCCAGCAGCCAAGACTGGACAGGGAGGGATGGCTACACCTTC.

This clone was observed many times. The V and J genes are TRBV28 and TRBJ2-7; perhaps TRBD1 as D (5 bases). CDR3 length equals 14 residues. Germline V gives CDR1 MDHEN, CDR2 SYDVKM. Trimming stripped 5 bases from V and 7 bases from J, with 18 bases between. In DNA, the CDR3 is TGTGCCAGCAGTCCCCAGGGTGTCAGGTGGGAGCAGTACTTC. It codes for CASSPQGVRWEQYF.

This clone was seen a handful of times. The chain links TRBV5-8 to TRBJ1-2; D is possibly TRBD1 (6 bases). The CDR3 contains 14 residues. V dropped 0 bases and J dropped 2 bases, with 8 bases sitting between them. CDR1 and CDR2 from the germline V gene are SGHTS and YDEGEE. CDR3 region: CASSLGGQNYGYTF. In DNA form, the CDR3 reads TGTGCCAGCAGCTTGGGCGGACAGAACTATGGCTACACCTTC.

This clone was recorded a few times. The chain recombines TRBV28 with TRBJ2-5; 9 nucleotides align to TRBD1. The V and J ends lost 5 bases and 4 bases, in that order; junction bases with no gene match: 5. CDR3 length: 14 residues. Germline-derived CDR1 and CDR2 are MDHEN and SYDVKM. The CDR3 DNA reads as TGTGCCAGCAGTACACAGGGGGCCCGAGAGACCCAGTACTTC. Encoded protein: CASSTQGARETQYF.

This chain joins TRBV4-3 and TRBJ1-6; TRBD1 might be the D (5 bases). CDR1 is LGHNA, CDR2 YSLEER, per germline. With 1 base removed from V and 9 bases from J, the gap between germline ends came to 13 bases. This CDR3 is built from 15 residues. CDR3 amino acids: CASSQAPGMASPLHF. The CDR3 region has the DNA TGCGCCAGCAGCCAAGCCCCAGGGATGGCTTCACCCCTCCACTTT.

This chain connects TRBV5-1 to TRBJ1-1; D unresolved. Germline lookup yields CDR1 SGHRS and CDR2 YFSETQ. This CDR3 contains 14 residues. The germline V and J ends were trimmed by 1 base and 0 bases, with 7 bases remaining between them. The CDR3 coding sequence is TGCGCCAGCAGCTTGAGCGGTATGAACACTGAAGCTTTCTTT. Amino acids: CASSLSGMNTEAFF.

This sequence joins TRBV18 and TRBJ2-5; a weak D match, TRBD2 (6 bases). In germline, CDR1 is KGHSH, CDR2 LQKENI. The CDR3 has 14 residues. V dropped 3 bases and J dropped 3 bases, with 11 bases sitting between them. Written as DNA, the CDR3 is TGTGCCAGCTCACCGGGACCGGGAGAAGAGACCCAGTACTTC. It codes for CASSPGPGEETQYF.

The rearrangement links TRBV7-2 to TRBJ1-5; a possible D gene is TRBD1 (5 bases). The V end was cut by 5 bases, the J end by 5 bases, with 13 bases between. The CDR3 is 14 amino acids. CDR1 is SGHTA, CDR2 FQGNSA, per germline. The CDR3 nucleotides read TGTGCCAGCAGCCTGGAACCAGGGTATCAGCCCCAGCATTTT. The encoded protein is CASSLEPGYQPQHF.

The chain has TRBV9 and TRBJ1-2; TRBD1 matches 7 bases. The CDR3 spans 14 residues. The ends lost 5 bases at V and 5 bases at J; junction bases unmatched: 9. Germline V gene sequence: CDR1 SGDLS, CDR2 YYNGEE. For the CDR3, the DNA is TGTGCCAGCAGACCAGGGGGAGGCGTATATGGCTACACCTTC. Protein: CASRPGGGVYGYTF. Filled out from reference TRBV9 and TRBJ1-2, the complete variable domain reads DSGVTQTPKHLITATGQRVTLRCSPRSGDLSVYWYQQSLDQGLQFLIQYYNGEERAKGNILERFSAQQFPDLHSELNLSSLELGDSALYFCASRPGGGVYGYTFGSGTRLTVV.

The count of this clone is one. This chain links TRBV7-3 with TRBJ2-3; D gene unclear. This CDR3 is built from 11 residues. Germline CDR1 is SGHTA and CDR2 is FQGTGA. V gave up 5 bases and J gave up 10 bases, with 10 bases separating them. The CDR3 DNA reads TGTGCCAGCAGCCCGGGTGGCGCGCAGTATTTT. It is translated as CASSPGGAQYF. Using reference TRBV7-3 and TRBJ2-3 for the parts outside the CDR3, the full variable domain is GAGVSQTPSNKVTEKGKYVELRCDPISGHTALYWYRQSLGQGPEFLIYFQGTGAADDSGLPNDRFFAVRPEGSVSTLKIQRTERGDSAVYLCASSPGGAQYFGPGTRLTVL.

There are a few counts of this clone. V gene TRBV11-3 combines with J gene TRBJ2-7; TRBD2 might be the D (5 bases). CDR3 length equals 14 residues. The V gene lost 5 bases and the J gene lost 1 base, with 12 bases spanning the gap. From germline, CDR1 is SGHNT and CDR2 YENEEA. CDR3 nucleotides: TGTGCCAGCAGCCTCGGACGGGGATCCTACGAGCAGTACTTC. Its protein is CASSLGRGSYEQYF.

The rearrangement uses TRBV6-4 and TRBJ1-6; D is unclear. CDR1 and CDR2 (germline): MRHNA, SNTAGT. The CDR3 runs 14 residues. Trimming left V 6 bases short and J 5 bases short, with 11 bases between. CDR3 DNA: TGTGCCAGCAGCTCAGACATAAATAATTCACCCCTCCACTTT. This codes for CASSSDINNSPLHF.

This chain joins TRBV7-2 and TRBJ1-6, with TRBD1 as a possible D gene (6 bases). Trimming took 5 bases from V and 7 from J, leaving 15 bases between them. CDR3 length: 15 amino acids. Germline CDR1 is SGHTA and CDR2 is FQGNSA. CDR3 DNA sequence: TGTGCCAGCAGCAGTCCAGGGGAAAAAAATTCACCCCTCCACTTT. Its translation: CASSSPGEKNSPLHF.

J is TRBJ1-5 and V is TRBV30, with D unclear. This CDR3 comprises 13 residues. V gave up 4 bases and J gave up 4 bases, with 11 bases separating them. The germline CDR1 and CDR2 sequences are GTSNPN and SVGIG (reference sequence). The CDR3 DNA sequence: TGTGCCTGGACGAACAGTTATAATCAGCCCCAGCATTTT. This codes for CAWTNSYNQPQHF.

CDR3 loop: CASSYRDNYTF. In DNA form, the CDR3 reads TGTGCCAGCAGTTACCGGGACAACTACACCTTC. This rearrangement joins TRBV28 to TRBJ1-2, with a possible D match to TRBD1 (6 bases). This CDR3 comprises 11 residues. V lost 4 bases to trimming and J lost 10 bases, with 10 bases between them. Germline-derived CDR1 and CDR2 are MDHEN and SYDVKM.

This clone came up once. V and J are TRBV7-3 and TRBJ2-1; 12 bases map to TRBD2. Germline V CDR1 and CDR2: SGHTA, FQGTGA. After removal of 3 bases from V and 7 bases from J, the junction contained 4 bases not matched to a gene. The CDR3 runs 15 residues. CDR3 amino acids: CASSFTSGGHNEQFF. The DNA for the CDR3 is TGTGCCAGCAGCTTTACTAGCGGGGGGCATAATGAGCAGTTCTTC.

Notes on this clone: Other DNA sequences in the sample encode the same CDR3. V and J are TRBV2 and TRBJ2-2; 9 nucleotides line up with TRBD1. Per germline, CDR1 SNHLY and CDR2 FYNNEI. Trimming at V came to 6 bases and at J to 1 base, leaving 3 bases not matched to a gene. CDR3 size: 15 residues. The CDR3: CASRGQGRNTGELFF. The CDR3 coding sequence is TGTGCCAGCAGGGGACAGGGCAGGAACACCGGGGAGCTGTTTTTT.